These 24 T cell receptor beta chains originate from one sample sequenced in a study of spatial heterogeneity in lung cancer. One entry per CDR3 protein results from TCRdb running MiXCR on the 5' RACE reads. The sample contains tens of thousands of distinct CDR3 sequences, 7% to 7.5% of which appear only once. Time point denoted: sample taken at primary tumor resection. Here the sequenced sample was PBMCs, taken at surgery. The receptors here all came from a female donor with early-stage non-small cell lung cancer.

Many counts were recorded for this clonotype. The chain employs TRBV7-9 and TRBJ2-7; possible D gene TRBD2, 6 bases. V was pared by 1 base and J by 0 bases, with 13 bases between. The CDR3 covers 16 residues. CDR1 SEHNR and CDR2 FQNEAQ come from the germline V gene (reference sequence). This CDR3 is CASSLGGGRSSYEQYF. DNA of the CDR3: TGTGCCAGCAGCTTAGGTGGTGGGAGGAGCTCCTACGAGCAGTACTTC.

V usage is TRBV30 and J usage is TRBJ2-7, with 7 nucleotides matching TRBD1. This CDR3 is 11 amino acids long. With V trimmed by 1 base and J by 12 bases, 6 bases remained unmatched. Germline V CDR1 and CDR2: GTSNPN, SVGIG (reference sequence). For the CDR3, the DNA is TGTGCCTGGAGTGCAAGGGGGCGGTTGTACTTC. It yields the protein CAWSARGRLYF.

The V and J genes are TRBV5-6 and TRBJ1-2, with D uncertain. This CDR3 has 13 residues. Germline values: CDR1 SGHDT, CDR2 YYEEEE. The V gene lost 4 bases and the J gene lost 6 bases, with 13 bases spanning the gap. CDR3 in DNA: TGTGCCAGCAGCAACGGACGGACGAATGGCTACACCTTC. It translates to CASSNGRTNGYTF. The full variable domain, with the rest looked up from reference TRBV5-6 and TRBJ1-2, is DAGVTQSPTHLIKTRGQQVTLRCSPKSGHDTVSWYQQALGQGPQFIFQYYEEEERQRGNFPDRFSGHQFPNYSSELNVNALLLGDSALYLCASSNGRTNGYTFGSGTRLTVV.

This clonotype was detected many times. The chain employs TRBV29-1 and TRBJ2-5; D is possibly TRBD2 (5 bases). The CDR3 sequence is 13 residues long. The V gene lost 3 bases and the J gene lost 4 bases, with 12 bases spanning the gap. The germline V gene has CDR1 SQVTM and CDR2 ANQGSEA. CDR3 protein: CSVDRGIRETQYF. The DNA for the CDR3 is TGCAGCGTTGATCGGGGAATTAGAGAGACCCAGTACTTC.

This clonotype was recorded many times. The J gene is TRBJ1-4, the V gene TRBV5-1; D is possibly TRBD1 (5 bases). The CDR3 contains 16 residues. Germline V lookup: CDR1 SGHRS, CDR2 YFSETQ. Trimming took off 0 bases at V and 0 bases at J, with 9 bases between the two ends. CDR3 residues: CASSLGGTATNEKLFF. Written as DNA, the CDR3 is TGCGCCAGCAGCTTGGGCGGGACTGCAACTAATGAAAAACTGTTTTTT. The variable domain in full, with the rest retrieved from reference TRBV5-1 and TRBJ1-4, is KAGVTQTPRYLIKTRGQQVTLSCSPISGHRSVSWYQQTPGQGLQFLFEYFSETQRNKGNFPGRFSGRQFSNSRSEMNVSTLELGDSALYLCASSLGGTATNEKLFFGSGTQLSVL.

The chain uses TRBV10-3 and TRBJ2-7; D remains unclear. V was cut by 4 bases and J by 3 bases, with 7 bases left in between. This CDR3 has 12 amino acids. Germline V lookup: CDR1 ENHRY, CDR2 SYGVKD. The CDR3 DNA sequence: TGTGCCATCAGTGTTGGAGACTACGAGCAGTACTTC. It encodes CAISVGDYEQYF.

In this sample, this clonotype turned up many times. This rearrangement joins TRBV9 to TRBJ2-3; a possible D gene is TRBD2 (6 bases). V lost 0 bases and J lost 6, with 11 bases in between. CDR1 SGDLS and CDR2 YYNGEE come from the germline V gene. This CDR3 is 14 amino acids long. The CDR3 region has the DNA TGTGCCAGCAGCGTAGGTTTAGCGGCGGATACGCAGTATTTT. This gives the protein CASSVGLAADTQYF.

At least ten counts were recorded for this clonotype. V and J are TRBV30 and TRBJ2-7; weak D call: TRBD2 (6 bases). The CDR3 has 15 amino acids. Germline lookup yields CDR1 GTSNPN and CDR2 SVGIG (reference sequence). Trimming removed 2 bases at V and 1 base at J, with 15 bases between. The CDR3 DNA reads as TGTGCCTGGAGTCTGGGGGGAGCGGATTCCTACGAGCAGTACTTC. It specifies CAWSLGGADSYEQYF.

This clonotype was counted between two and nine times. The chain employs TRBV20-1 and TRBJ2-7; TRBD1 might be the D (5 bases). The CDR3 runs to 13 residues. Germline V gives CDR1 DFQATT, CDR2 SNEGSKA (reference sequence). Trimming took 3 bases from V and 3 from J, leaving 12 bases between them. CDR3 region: CSASGAGRYEQYF. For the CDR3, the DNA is TGCAGTGCTAGTGGGGCAGGGCGCTACGAGCAGTACTTC.

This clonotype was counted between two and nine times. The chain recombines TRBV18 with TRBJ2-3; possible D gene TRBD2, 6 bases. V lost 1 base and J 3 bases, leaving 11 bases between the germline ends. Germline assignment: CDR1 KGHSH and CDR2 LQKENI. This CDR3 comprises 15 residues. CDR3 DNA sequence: TGTGCCAGCTCACCACGGAGGGGACGAACAGATACGCAGTATTTT. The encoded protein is CASSPRRGRTDTQYF.

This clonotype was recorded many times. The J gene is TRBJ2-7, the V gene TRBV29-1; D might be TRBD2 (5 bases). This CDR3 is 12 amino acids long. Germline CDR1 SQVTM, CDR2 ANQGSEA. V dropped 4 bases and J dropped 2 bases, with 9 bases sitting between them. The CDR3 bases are TGCAGCGTTGGAGGGAATACCTACGAGCAGTACTTC. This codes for CSVGGNTYEQYF.

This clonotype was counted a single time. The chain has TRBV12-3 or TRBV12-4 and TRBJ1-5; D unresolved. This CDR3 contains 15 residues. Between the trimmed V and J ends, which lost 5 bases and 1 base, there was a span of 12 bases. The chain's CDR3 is CASSPRGISNQPQHF. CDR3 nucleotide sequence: TGTGCCAGCAGTCCACGGGGTATCAGCAATCAGCCCCAGCATTTT.

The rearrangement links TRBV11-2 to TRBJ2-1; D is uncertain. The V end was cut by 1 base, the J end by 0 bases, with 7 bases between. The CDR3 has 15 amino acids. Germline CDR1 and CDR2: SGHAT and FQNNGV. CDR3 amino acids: CASSLGLYSYNEQFF. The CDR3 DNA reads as TGTGCCAGCAGCTTAGGGTTGTACTCCTACAATGAGCAGTTCTTC.

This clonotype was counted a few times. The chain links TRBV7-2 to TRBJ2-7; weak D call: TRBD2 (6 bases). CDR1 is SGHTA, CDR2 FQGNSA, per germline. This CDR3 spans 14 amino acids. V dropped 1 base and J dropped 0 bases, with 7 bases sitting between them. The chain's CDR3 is CASSLVRDSYEQYF. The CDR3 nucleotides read TGTGCCAGCAGCTTAGTGCGGGACTCCTACGAGCAGTACTTC.

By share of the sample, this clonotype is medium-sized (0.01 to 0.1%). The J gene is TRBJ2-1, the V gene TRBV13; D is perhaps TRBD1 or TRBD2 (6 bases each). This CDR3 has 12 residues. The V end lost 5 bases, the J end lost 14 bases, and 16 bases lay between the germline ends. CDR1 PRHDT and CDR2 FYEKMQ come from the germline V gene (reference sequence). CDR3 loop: CASSHEGGQEFF. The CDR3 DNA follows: TGTGCCAGCAGCCACGAAGGGGGGCAAGAGTTCTTC.

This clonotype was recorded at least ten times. The CDR3 sequence is CAIGRTNEKLFF. CDR3 in DNA: TGTGCCATCGGGAGGACTAATGAAAAACTGTTTTTT. This chain connects TRBV10-3 to TRBJ1-4; D not resolved. Germline-derived CDR1 and CDR2 are ENHRY and SYGVKD. V lost 8 bases and J lost 2, with 6 bases in between. CDR3 length: 12 amino acids.

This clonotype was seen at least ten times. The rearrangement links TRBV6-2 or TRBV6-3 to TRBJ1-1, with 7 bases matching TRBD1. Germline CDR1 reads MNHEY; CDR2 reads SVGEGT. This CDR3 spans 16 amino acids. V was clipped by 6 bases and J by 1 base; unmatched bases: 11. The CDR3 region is CASRSLYRGRNTEAFF. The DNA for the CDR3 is TGTGCCAGCAGATCTCTATACAGGGGAAGGAACACTGAAGCTTTCTTT.

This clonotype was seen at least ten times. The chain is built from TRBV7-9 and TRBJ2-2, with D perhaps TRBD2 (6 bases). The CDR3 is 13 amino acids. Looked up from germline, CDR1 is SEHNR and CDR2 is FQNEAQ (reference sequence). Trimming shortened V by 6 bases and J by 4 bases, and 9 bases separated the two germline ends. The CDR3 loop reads CASSIAATGELFF. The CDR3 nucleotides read TGTGCCAGCAGTATAGCGGCCACCGGGGAGCTGTTTTTT.

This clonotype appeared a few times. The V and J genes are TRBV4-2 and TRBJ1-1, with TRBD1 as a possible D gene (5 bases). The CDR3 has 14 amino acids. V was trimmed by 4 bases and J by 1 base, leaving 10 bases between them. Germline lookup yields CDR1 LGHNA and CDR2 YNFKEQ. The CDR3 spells CASSRAGQNTEAFF. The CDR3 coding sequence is TGTGCCAGCAGCCGGGCAGGGCAGAACACTGAAGCTTTCTTT.

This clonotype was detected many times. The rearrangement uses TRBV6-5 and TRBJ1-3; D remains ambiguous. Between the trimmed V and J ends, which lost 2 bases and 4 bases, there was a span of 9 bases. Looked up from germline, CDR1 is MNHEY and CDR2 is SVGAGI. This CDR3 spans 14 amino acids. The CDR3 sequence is CASSYPRAGNTIYF. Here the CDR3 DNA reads TGTGCCAGCAGTTACCCCCGGGCCGGAAACACCATATATTTT.

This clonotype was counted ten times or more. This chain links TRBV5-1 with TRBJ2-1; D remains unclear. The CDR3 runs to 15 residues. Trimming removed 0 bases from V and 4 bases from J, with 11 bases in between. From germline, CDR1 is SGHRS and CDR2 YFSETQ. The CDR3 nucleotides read TGCGCCAGCAGCTTGGCTGGCCATTCTTACAATGAGCAGTTCTTC. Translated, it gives CASSLAGHSYNEQFF.

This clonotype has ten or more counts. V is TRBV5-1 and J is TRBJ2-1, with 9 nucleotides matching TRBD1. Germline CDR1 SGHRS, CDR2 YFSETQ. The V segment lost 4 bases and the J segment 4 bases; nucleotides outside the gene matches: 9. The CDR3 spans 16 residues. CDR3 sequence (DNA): TGCGCCAGCAGCCCCGGGGCGGGACAGGGATACAATGAGCAGTTCTTC. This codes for CASSPGAGQGYNEQFF.

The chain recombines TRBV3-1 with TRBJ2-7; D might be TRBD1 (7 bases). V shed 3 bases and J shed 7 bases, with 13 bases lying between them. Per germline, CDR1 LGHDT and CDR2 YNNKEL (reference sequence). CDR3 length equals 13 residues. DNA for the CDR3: TGTGCCAGCAGCCAGTCGGCAGGGGGGGAGCAGTACTTC. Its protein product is CASSQSAGGEQYF.

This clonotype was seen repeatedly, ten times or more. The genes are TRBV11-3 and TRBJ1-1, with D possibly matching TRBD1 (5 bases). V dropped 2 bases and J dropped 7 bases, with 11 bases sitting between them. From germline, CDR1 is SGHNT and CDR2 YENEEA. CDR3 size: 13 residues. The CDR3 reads CASSLTVGGEAFF. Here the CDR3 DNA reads TGTGCCAGCAGCTTAACGGTGGGGGGTGAAGCTTTCTTT.